The 10 T cell receptor beta chains given below trace back to one sample, sequenced in a study of shared clonotypes between healthy human individuals. CD45RO-negative, CCR7-selected cells formed the naive CD8 fraction, which excluded terminally differentiated effector memory CD45RA+ cells. The data were produced by immunoSEQ multiplex PCR, yet TCRdb's version contains in-frame clones alone and is incomplete. The data hold some 2 million clones, with about 95% observed a single time. Sequenced input: naive CD8+ T cells sorted from blood. These receptors came from a man aged 18 to 30 in good health.

The chain employs TRBV19 and TRBJ2-3, with TRBD2 identical over 9 bases. This CDR3 contains 14 residues. The J segment lost 0 bases and the V segment lost 8 bases, leaving 3 bases of the junction unmatched. Germline-derived CDR1 and CDR2 are LNHDA and SQIVND (reference sequence). The chain's CDR3 is CASDSGGSTDTQYF. In nucleotides, the CDR3 is TGTGCCAGTGATAGCGGGGGTAGCACAGATACGCAGTATTTT.

The chain is built from TRBV28 and TRBJ2-7; D might be TRBD2 (6 bases). Looked up from germline, CDR1 is MDHEN and CDR2 is SYDVKM. The CDR3 runs to 14 residues. V lost 7 bases to trimming and J lost 2 bases, with 15 bases between them. The CDR3: CASTGRHPPYEQYF. Here the CDR3 DNA reads TGTGCCAGCACTGGGAGGCACCCACCCTACGAGCAGTACTTC.

The rearrangement uses TRBV5-1 and TRBJ2-1; 12 bases are a match to TRBD2. V trimming: 4 bases; J trimming: 7 bases; junction bases outside the gene matches: 6. This CDR3 comprises 15 residues. The V gene's germline CDR1 is SGHRS and CDR2 YFSETQ. In DNA form, the CDR3 reads TGCGCCAGCAGCGATGCTAGCGGGGGGGCGAATGAGCAGTTCTTC. Amino acids: CASSDASGGANEQFF.

This clone was picked up one time. This chain connects TRBV10-2 to TRBJ1-2; 8 nucleotides align to TRBD1. This CDR3 comprises 18 residues. Germline assignment: CDR1 WSHSY and CDR2 SAAADI. The junction had 18 bases not matched to a gene; V was cut back by 4 bases and J by 5 bases. This CDR3 reads CASSGWTGQARDPYGYTF. Here the CDR3 DNA reads TGCGCCAGCAGTGGGTGGACAGGGCAAGCTAGGGACCCTTATGGCTACACCTTC.

This chain connects TRBV6-1 to TRBJ1-2; D not certain. V dropped 4 bases and J dropped 4 bases, with 16 bases sitting between them. The V gene's germline CDR1 is MNHNS and CDR2 SASEGT. The CDR3 totals 15 residues. The CDR3 spells CASSAGPGPGYGYTF. For the CDR3, the DNA is TGTGCCAGCAGTGCTGGACCCGGGCCTGGCTATGGCTACACCTTC.

This clone showed up just once. The chain uses TRBV2 and TRBJ2-3; 8 positions agree with TRBD1. Germline CDR1 and CDR2: SNHLY and FYNNEI. V lost 3 bases, J lost 2 bases, and 7 bases stayed unmatched. The CDR3 has 16 residues. The CDR3 sequence: CASSDPTGGFTDTQYF. CDR3 sequence (DNA): TGTGCCAGCAGTGACCCCACAGGGGGTTTCACAGATACGCAGTATTTT.

This rearrangement joins TRBV7-9 to TRBJ2-5; D is undetermined. The CDR3 is 14 residues long. V was shortened by 4 bases and J by 1 base, with 10 bases between the two germline ends. Germline V gene sequence: CDR1 SEHNR, CDR2 FQNEAQ (reference sequence). The CDR3: CASSYVTTQETQYF. The CDR3 DNA reads TGTGCCAGCAGCTATGTAACTACCCAAGAGACCCAGTACTTC.

This chain joins TRBV15 and TRBJ2-2, with unresolved D. Germline CDR1 is LNHNV and CDR2 is YYDKDF (reference sequence). The CDR3 is made up of 13 amino acids. V was clipped by 2 bases and J by 8 bases, with 9 bases between them. CDR3 residues: CATSRLRSGELFF. The CDR3 DNA reads TGTGCCACCAGCAGACTCCGGTCTGGGGAGCTGTTTTTT.

A remark on this clone: This same CDR3 is encoded by further DNA sequences in the sample. This chain links TRBV7-6 with TRBJ2-1, with D possibly being TRBD2 (6 bases). Between the trimmed V and J ends, which lost 3 bases and 3 bases, there was a span of 12 bases. Germline assignment: CDR1 SGHVS and CDR2 FNYEAQ. CDR3 length equals 15 residues. CDR3 residues: CASSLGGVGYNEQFF. The CDR3 DNA reads TGTGCCAGCAGCTTGGGGGGAGTCGGCTACAATGAGCAGTTCTTC.

V usage is TRBV7-2 and J usage is TRBJ1-6, with 10 bases that match TRBD1. V was clipped by 2 bases and J by 10 bases; unmatched bases: 5. The CDR3 is made up of 15 amino acids. Germline CDR1 reads SGHTA; CDR2 reads FQGNSA. Here the CDR3 DNA reads TGTGCCAGCAGCTTATGGGACAGGGGCGACTCACCCCTCCACTTT. Translated, it gives CASSLWDRGDSPLHF.